This T cell receptor beta chain came from a study of CD8 T cells in ankylosing spondylitis. Study conclusions and caveats: A CD8+ phenotype characterized the disease-linked clones, which were relatively rare in peripheral blood. A TCR beta motif made of fewer than 10 highly homologous variants seemed typical of ankylosing spondylitis blood.

From germline, CDR1 is SGHRS and CDR2 YFSETQ. Trimming cost V 0 bases and J 0 bases, with 6 bases left between them. This CDR3 comprises 15 residues. This clonotype was detected many times. The antigen remains undetermined. TCRdb itself ran the 5' RACE reads through MiXCR, one entry per CDR3 protein. The sample lists under 250,000 distinct CDR3 sequences, under 30% occurring once. The clonotype comes from a male donor with ankylosing spondylitis or in good health (not recorded which). The source material was blood, either unsorted or a sorted T cell fraction (not recorded which). The V and J genes are TRBV5-1 and TRBJ2-2; D remains ambiguous. DNA for the CDR3: TGCGCCAGCAGCTTGGCGCCTCCGAACACCGGGGAGCTGTTTTTT. Translated, it gives CASSLAPPNTGELFF.